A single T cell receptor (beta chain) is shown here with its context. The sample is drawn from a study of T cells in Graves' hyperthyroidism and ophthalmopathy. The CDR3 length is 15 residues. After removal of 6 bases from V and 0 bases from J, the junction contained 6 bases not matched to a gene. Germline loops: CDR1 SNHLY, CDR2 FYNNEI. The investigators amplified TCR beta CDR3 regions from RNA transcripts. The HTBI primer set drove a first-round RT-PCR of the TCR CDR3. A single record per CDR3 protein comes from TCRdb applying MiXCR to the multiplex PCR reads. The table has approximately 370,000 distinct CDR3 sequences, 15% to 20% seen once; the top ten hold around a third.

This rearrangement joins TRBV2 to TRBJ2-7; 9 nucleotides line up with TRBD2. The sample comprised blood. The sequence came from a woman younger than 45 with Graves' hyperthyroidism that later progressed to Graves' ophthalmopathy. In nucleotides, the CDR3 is TGTGCCAGCAGATGGGCTAGCGGGAACTCCTACGAGCAGTACTTC. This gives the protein CASRWASGNSYEQYF.